The present T cell receptor beta chain was sequenced within a study of cytomegalovirus exposure and HLA in healthy donors. Details on this clone: As yet, its antigen is unknown.

From the roughly 110-subject validation cohort, which was separate from the roughly 710-subject first cohort, the donors were drawn. Germline V gives CDR1 MNHEY, CDR2 SVGAGI. The V gene end was trimmed by 0 bases and the J gene end by 5 bases; junction bases not matched to a gene: 3. The CDR3 is made up of 15 amino acids. Study results and caveats: Subsequent analysis showed first-cohort TCR clusters tending to co-occur in some 120 validation repertoires. In vitro confirmation showed three CMV-associated chains to be CMV antigen specific. Reports described diagnosis of cytomegalovirus status by the classifier as highly specific and sensitive.

Clones were sequenced by immunoSEQ multiplex PCR, and TCRdb holds only the in-frame ones, with some missing. The sample has roughly 180,000 clones; roughly nine tenths are singletons. The sequence derives from a man aged 25 to 45 in good health and CMV-seropositive. J is TRBJ2-3 and V is TRBV6-5, with 9 bases identical to TRBD1. The specimen sequenced was PBMCs. CDR3 nucleotides: TGTGCCAGCAGTTACTCCGGACAGGGGCTAGATACGCAGTATTTT. As protein: CASSYSGQGLDTQYF.